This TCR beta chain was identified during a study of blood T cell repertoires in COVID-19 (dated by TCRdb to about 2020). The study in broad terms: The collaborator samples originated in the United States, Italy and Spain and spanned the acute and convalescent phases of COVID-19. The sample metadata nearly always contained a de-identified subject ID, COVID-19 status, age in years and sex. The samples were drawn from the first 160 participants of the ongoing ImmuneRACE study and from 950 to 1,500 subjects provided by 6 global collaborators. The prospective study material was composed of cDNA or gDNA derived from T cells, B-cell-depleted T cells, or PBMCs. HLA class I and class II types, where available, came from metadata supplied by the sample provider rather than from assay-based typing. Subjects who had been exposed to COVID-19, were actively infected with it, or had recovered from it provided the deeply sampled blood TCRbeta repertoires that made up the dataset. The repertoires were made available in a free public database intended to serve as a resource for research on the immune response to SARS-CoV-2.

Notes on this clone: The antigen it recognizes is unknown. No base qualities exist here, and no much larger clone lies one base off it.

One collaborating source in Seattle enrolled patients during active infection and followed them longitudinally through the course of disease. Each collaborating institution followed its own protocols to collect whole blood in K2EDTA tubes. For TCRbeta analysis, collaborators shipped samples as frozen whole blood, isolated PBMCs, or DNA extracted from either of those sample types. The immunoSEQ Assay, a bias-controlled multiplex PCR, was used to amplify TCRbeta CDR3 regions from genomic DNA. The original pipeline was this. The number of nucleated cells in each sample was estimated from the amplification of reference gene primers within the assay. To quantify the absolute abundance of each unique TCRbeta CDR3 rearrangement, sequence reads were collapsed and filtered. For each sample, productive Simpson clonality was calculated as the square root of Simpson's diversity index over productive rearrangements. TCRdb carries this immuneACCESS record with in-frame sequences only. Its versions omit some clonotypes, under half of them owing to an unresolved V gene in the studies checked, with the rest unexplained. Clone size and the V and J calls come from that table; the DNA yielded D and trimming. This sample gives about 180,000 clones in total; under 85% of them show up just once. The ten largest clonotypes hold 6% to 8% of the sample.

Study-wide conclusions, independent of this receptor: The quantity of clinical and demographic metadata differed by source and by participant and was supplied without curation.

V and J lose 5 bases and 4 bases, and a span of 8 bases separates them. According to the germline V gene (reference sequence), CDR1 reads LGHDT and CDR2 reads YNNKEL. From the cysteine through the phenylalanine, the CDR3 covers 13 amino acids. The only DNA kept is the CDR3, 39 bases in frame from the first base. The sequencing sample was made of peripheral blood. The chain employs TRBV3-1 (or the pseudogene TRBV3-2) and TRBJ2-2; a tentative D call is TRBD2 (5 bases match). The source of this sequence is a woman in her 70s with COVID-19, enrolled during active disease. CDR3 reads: CASSSLATGELFF. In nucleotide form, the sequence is TGTGCCAGCAGCTCTCTAGCCACCGGGGAGCTGTTTTTT.